This is a list of T cell receptor beta chains from one sample in a study of response to subunit inactivated influenza vaccine. From the RT-PCR reads, TCRdb called clonotypes with MiXCR, one entry per CDR3 protein. The repertoire holds 750,000 to 850,000 distinct CDR3 sequences, with approximately 18% as singletons. This sample comprised PBMCs from blood, obtained more than 4 days after vaccination. These receptors were taken from a man aged 50-60 years who received an inactivated influenza vaccine. Each CDR3 is given with its conserved first and last residue. A D gene is named only where the DNA matches it firmly. Expanded clones get a size class; other rows say once, few or many, or leave the size out.

v_call,clone_size,d_call,j_call,cdr3_aa,cdr3_nt
TRBV5-1,many,TRBD2,TRBJ2-1,CASSLTSGIYNEQFF,TGCGCCAGCAGCTTGACTAGCGGGATATACAATGAGCAGTTCTTC
TRBV18,NA,NA,TRBJ1-6,CASSPSASRNSPLHF,TGTGCCAGCTCACCAAGCGCCAGCCGGAATTCACCCCTCCACTTT
TRBV9,NA,NA,TRBJ2-2,CASREVERTEELFF,TGTGCCAGCAGAGAAGTAGAGAGAACCGAGGAGCTGTTTTTT
TRBV7-2,few,TRBD1,TRBJ2-7,CASSTKGTGSYEQYF,TGTGCCAGCAGCACCAAAGGGACAGGGTCCTACGAGCAGTACTTC
TRBV10-3,few,NA,TRBJ1-1,CAIRRDTGLVTEAFF,TGTGCCATCAGACGGGACACCGGCCTGGTCACTGAAGCTTTCTTT
TRBV7-9,few,TRBD1,TRBJ2-7,CASSQGQGVVEQYF,TGTGCCAGCAGCCAGGGACAGGGGGTTGTCGAGCAGTACTTC
TRBV15,NA,NA,TRBJ2-2,CATSNGNTGELFF,TGTGCCACCAGCAACGGGAACACCGGGGAGCTGTTTTTT
TRBV29-1,many,TRBD1,TRBJ2-5,CSVEDPTGARGQETQYF,TGCAGCGTTGAAGACCCTACAGGGGCCAGGGGACAAGAGACCCAGTACTTC
TRBV4-3,many,NA,TRBJ1-3,CASSQESRDAYTIYF,TGCGCCAGCAGCCAAGAGTCCAGGGACGCGTACACCATATATTTT
TRBV18,NA,TRBD1,TRBJ2-5,CASSPRARTGSRETQYF,TGTGCCAGCTCACCACGGGCCCGGACAGGCTCCAGGGAGACCCAGTACTTC
TRBV10-3,few,TRBD1,TRBJ2-1,CAISESGQEYNEQFF,TGTGCCATCAGTGAGTCGGGACAGGAGTACAATGAGCAGTTCTTC
TRBV7-8,NA,NA,TRBJ2-1,CASSLVRLNEQFF,TGTGCCAGCAGCTTAGTGAGACTGAATGAGCAGTTCTTC
TRBV4-3,NA,NA,TRBJ2-5,CASSQVALVETQYF,TGCGCCAGCAGCCAAGTGGCCCTCGTGGAGACCCAGTACTTC
TRBV6-5,few,NA,TRBJ2-7,CASSYSQGRGYEQYF,TGTGCCAGCAGTTACTCTCAGGGGAGAGGTTACGAGCAGTACTTC
TRBV20-1,few,NA,TRBJ1-6,CSAAPGTDNSPLHF,TGCAGTGCTGCCCCCGGGACGGACAATTCACCCCTCCACTTT
TRBV28,few,TRBD2,TRBJ2-2,CASSFFASGNTGELFF,TGTGCCAGCAGTTTTTTCGCTAGCGGGAACACCGGGGAGCTGTTTTTT
TRBV15,NA,TRBD1,TRBJ1-1,CATSRDGRGRRAEAFF,TGTGCCACCAGCAGAGATGGGAGGGGGCGCCGGGCTGAAGCTTTCTTT
TRBV28,few,NA,TRBJ1-2,CASIGLNYGYTF,TGTGCCAGCATCGGCCTAAACTATGGCTACACCTTC
TRBV11-2,NA,NA,TRBJ2-5,CASSLGPNGETQYF,TGTGCCAGCAGCTTAGGGCCAAACGGGGAGACCCAGTACTTC
TRBV29-1,many,TRBD2,TRBJ2-5,CSVDTSGSFQETQYF,TGCAGCGTTGACACTAGCGGGAGTTTTCAAGAGACCCAGTACTTC
TRBV9,NA,TRBD2,TRBJ2-7,CASSPSGKIGYEQYF,TGTGCCAGCAGCCCTAGCGGGAAGATCGGCTACGAGCAGTACTTC
TRBV12-3/TRBV12-4,many,TRBD2,TRBJ2-7,CASSFGTSGYEQYF,TGTGCCAGCAGTTTTGGGACTAGCGGGTACGAGCAGTACTTC
TRBV3-1,NA,TRBD2,TRBJ2-1,CASCQSSGGSSYNEQFF,TGTGCCAGCTGCCAATCTAGCGGGGGGTCTTCCTACAATGAGCAGTTCTTC
TRBV12-3/TRBV12-4,NA,NA,TRBJ2-5,CASRPRRGETQYF,TGTGCCAGCAGGCCGAGAAGAGGGGAGACCCAGTACTTC
TRBV6-5,NA,TRBD1,TRBJ1-1,CASSYTQGGEAFF,TGTGCCAGCAGTTACACCCAGGGGGGAGAAGCTTTCTTT
TRBV6-2/TRBV6-3,NA,NA,TRBJ2-7,CASKDLGREQYF,TGTGCCAGCAAAGATCTGGGACGTGAGCAGTACTTC